Listed below are T cell receptor beta chains from one sample, sequenced in a study of cytomegalovirus exposure and HLA in healthy donors. Using immunoSEQ multiplex PCR, the repertoire was profiled, and TCRdb retains in-frame clones only, with some absent. The data contain around 100,000 clones, roughly 73% of them seen just once; the ten biggest clones take up approximately 0.9%. The specimen was PBMCs. The receptors stem from a woman in her twenties or thirties in good health and CMV-seronegative. Both conserved end residues are trimmed from each CDR3. Each record gives: CDR3 protein, V gene, D gene. The D gene is left open where the match is weak.

CDR3 protein: ASSSPGQGGGYT; V gene: TRBV7-9; D gene: TRBD1
CDR3 protein: ASSVGIAGGQETQY; V gene: TRBV9; D gene: TRBD2
CDR3 protein: ASSYGYSSSYEQY; V gene: TRBV6-5; D gene: .
CDR3 protein: ASSSPVSRSGNTIY; V gene: TRBV6-5; D gene: .
CDR3 protein: ASSPDSLRETQY; V gene: TRBV6-5; D gene: .
CDR3 protein: ASSLSWSEIGELF; V gene: TRBV27; D gene: .
CDR3 protein: ASSENRARGTEAF; V gene: TRBV6-1; D gene: .
CDR3 protein: SSSLGSRGSREKLF; V gene: TRBV7-9; D gene: .
CDR3 protein: ASSLTSDRANEKLF; V gene: TRBV19; D gene: .
CDR3 protein: ASSPQTGANTGELF; V gene: TRBV5-1; D gene: TRBD1